This TCR beta chain was recorded in a study of T-cell reconstitution after alpha-beta-depleted transplantation in children. Findings of the study overall: Reportedly, only several hundred clones from non-depleted graft cells drove alpha-beta T-cell counts at about two months. T-cell counts and diversity at one year following transplant were attributed mainly to newly produced T cells. Some patients' high day-60 TCRbeta diversity was attributed to recipient cells surviving conditioning.

Preparing the TCRbeta library involved the use of unique molecular identifiers. TCRdb itself ran the PCR reads through MiXCR, one entry per CDR3 protein. This sample has 200,000 to 250,000 distinct CDR3 sequences, with about 6.6% found just once. Germline CDR1 and CDR2: SGHRS and YFSETQ. CDR3 length: 16 amino acids. V lost 4 bases and J 1 base, leaving 16 bases between the germline ends. The sample holds many counts of this clonotype. Its target is unknown. Sequences were derived from PBMCs, sampled before TCRalphabeta/CD19-depleted stem cell transplant. The chain carries TRBV5-1 and TRBJ2-3; weak D call: TRBD2 (6 bases). This sequence originates from a boy aged 2-9 years with acute lymphoblastic leukemia, due to receive a stem cell transplant. This CDR3 reads CASSPGRDSRTDTQYF. CDR3 nucleotides: TGCGCCAGCAGCCCGGGCCGGGACTCCCGCACAGATACGCAGTATTTT.